The rows below give T cell receptor beta chains drawn from one sample of a study of CD8 T cells in ankylosing spondylitis. MiXCR, applied by TCRdb to the 5' RACE reads, yields one record per CDR3 protein. The sample has 450,000 to 550,000 distinct CDR3 sequences, approximately 5% seen once. Sequenced: blood, either unsorted or a sorted T cell fraction (not recorded which). These receptors all stem from a male donor with ankylosing spondylitis. Each CDR3 is given with its conserved first and last residue. Each record gives: CDR3 DNA, CDR3 protein, V gene, clone size, J gene, D gene. D genes are given only for firm matches. For some rows the clone size is stated as once, few or many, or as a class when expanded; others skip it.

TGTGCCATCAGTGAGTCGAGACCCGACGGCATTTACGAGCAGTACTTC | CAISESRPDGIYEQYF | TRBV10-3 | many | TRBJ2-7 | .
TGTGCCAGCACACCCGGGACAGGGCTCGGAGAGCAGTACTTC | CASTPGTGLGEQYF | TRBV12-3/TRBV12-4 | many | TRBJ2-7 | TRBD1
TGTGCCAGCCCAAACCCCAGGGGAAGCTACGAGCAGTACTTC | CASPNPRGSYEQYF | TRBV7-4 | few | TRBJ2-7 | .
TGCGCCAGCAGCTTGATGGGACAGCCCAGGGAAAAACTGTTTTTT | CASSLMGQPREKLFF | TRBV5-1 | many | TRBJ1-4 | TRBD1
TGTGCTAGGGGACAGGGGACCGGGGAGCTGTTTTTT | CARGQGTGELFF | TRBV2 | few | TRBJ2-2 | TRBD1
TGTGCCAGCAGGGTAACCGGGACAGGTGGGCAGCCCCAGCATTTT | CASRVTGTGGQPQHF | TRBV12-3/TRBV12-4 | few | TRBJ1-5 | TRBD1
TGTGCCAGCAATGGTTGGGAGCCGGAGCAGTACTTC | CASNGWEPEQYF | TRBV2 | . | TRBJ2-7 | .
TGTGCCAGCAGTAGCCACAGGGGCTTGAGCAATGAGCAGTTCTTC | CASSSHRGLSNEQFF | TRBV12-3/TRBV12-4 | few | TRBJ2-1 | TRBD1
TGTGCCTGCAGATATTTGGTGGGCAACTATGGCTACACCTTC | CACRYLVGNYGYTF | TRBV6-6 | many | TRBJ1-2 | .
TGTGCCAGCAGCTCCCGGACCCTCGGGGACGAGCAGTACTTC | CASSSRTLGDEQYF | TRBV13 | . | TRBJ2-7 | .
TGTGCCAGCAGACCCAGTGCGGGGCCAGCCTACGAGCAGTACTTC | CASRPSAGPAYEQYF | TRBV6-1 | many | TRBJ2-7 | .
TGTGCCAGCAGTGAGAGGCGGGGGCGTCGGGATACGCAGTATTTT | CASSERRGRRDTQYF | TRBV6-1 | . | TRBJ2-3 | .
TGTGCCAGCAGCTTCCTGACAGGGGAGGTGAGCACTGAAGCTTTCTTT | CASSFLTGEVSTEAFF | TRBV7-6 | many | TRBJ1-1 | TRBD1
TGCAGTGCCCTAGGGCAAGGAAAACTGTTTTTT | CSALGQGKLFF | TRBV20-1 | few | TRBJ1-4 | .
TGTGCCAGCAGTATAGGTGGGACAGTCTACGAGCAGTACTTC | CASSIGGTVYEQYF | TRBV12-3/TRBV12-4 | many | TRBJ2-7 | TRBD1
TGTGCCAGCAGCTTAGATCAGGACTCCACCGGGGAGCTGTTTTTT | CASSLDQDSTGELFF | TRBV11-3 | many | TRBJ2-2 | .
TGCGCCAGCAGCCATCCCGAAAGGCGAAATGAGCAGTTCTTC | CASSHPERRNEQFF | TRBV4-3 | many | TRBJ2-1 | .
TGCGCCAGCAGCTTGCCAGGGGTAGAGACCCAGTACTTC | CASSLPGVETQYF | TRBV11-2 | many | TRBJ2-5 | .
TGCAGCGTTGACGGGGGGGGTTACGAGCAGTACTTC | CSVDGGGYEQYF | TRBV29-1 | many | TRBJ2-7 | TRBD2
TGCAGTGCTCGAACCAGCGGGGGCCCCATCACCGGGGAGCTGTTTTTT | CSARTSGGPITGELFF | TRBV20-1 | many | TRBJ2-2 | TRBD2
TGCGCCAGCCAAGGCCCCGGGCAGGCCCTCGAGCAGTACTTC | CASQGPGQALEQYF | TRBV5-1 | few | TRBJ2-7 | .
TGTGCCAGCAGCTTAATGCCCTTGCCGTCTGACACTGAAGCTTTCTTT | CASSLMPLPSDTEAFF | TRBV11-2 | many | TRBJ1-1 | .
TGTGCCATCAACAACCGGGACAGGGGGAATTCACCCCTCCACTTT | CAINNRDRGNSPLHF | TRBV10-3 | many | TRBJ1-6 | TRBD1
TGTGCCAGCAGCTTAATAGGGTTTAACACTGAAGCTTTCTTT | CASSLIGFNTEAFF | TRBV7-2 | many | TRBJ1-1 | .
TGTGCCAGCTCATCAACGGTTCGGGGGATGGGTGAAAAACTGTTTTTT | CASSSTVRGMGEKLFF | TRBV18 | many | TRBJ1-4 | .
TGCGCCAGCAGCCAAGATGGAACGGGGCGGAACACTGAAGCTTTCTTT | CASSQDGTGRNTEAFF | TRBV4-3 | many | TRBJ1-1 | .
TGTGCCAGCAGCCCTAGCGGGAACACCTACAATGAGCAGTTCTTC | CASSPSGNTYNEQFF | TRBV4-2 | many | TRBJ2-1 | TRBD2
TGCGCCAGCAGCGCCACCCCGGGACAGGACAATGAGCAGTTCTTC | CASSATPGQDNEQFF | TRBV5-1 | many | TRBJ2-1 | TRBD1
TGCAGTGCTAGCCGACAGGCATTGAATCAGCCCCAGCATTTT | CSASRQALNQPQHF | TRBV20-1 | many | TRBJ1-5 | .
TGCGCCAGCAGCGCACTGGGGACTAATCAGCCCCAGCATTTT | CASSALGTNQPQHF | TRBV5-1 | many | TRBJ1-5 | .
TGTGCCAGCAGCTCCAGACTAGCGGCTACCTACGAGCAGTACTTC | CASSSRLAATYEQYF | TRBV7-9 | few | TRBJ2-7 | TRBD2
TGCAGCGTTGAAGAAAGTCTGACTAGCGTGTATGACGATGAGCAGTTCTTC | CSVEESLTSVYDDEQFF | TRBV29-1 | many | TRBJ2-1 | TRBD2
TGCAGTGCTAGAGATACTAACAGCTACGAGCAGTACTTC | CSARDTNSYEQYF | TRBV20-1 | many | TRBJ2-7 | .
TGTGCCAGCAGCCGCGGACTGGACCACTCCTACGAGCAGTACTTC | CASSRGLDHSYEQYF | TRBV7-2 | many | TRBJ2-7 | .
TGTGCCAGCAGCCCCGGGCCCCTCTGCGAGCAGTACTTC | CASSPGPLCEQYF | TRBV4-2 | few | TRBJ2-7 | .
TGTGCCAGCTCAGCGAACGACGTTGAGACCCAGTACTTC | CASSANDVETQYF | TRBV18 | many | TRBJ2-5 | .
TGTGCCAGCAGTTACGGGACAGGGGGCGATACGCAGTATTTT | CASSYGTGGDTQYF | TRBV6-2/TRBV6-3 | . | TRBJ2-3 | TRBD1
TGTGCCAGCAGTTACTGGAGACGGAACTCTGGGGCCAACGTCCTGACTTTC | CASSYWRRNSGANVLTF | TRBV6-5 | many | TRBJ2-6 | .
TGTGCCAGCAGTTTCGGGCGGTTCATGAACACTGAAGCTTTCTTT | CASSFGRFMNTEAFF | TRBV12-3/TRBV12-4 | many | TRBJ1-1 | .
TGTGCCAGCAGCCATAGGGCACAGGCCCTCGAGGGCGAGCAGTACTTC | CASSHRAQALEGEQYF | TRBV7-8 | many | TRBJ2-7 | .
TGCAGTGCTGCGCCGGGGGGGCCCACAGATACGCAGTATTTT | CSAAPGGPTDTQYF | TRBV20-1 | few | TRBJ2-3 | TRBD2
TGTGCCAGCAGTGAACAGTACGAGCAGTACTTC | CASSEQYEQYF | TRBV2 | . | TRBJ2-7 | .
TGCAGTGCTGGGACTAGCGGTAGCACAGATACGCAGTATTTT | CSAGTSGSTDTQYF | TRBV20-1 | many | TRBJ2-3 | TRBD2
TGTGCCAGCAGATACAGGGACTTCCACGAGCAGTACTTC | CASRYRDFHEQYF | TRBV3-1 | many | TRBJ2-7 | .
TGCAGCGCAGTGTCCACTGAAGCTTTCTTT | CSAVSTEAFF | TRBV29-1 | many | TRBJ1-1 | .
TGCAGTGCTAGGGCCCTCGGGGGTGTCTATAATTCACCCCTCCACTTT | CSARALGGVYNSPLHF | TRBV20-1 | many | TRBJ1-6 | .
TGCGCCAGCAGCCACGACCACCGACGAGGACGAGGAGAGACCCAGTACTTC | CASSHDHRRGRGETQYF | TRBV4-1 | . | TRBJ2-5 | .
TGTGCTAGCAGCCCGAGGGGAGGGAACAATGAGCAGTTCTTC | CASSPRGGNNEQFF | TRBV7-7 | many | TRBJ2-1 | TRBD2
TGTGCCAGCAGCCCGCAATTGATTTGGACAGGGAGCTCCTACAATGAGCAGTTCTTC | CASSPQLIWTGSSYNEQFF | TRBV11-2 | many | TRBJ2-1 | TRBD1
TGCAGTGCTAGAGAACGCAGCGCGGGCGAGCAGTACTTC | CSARERSAGEQYF | TRBV20-1 | many | TRBJ2-7 | .
TGTGCCATCAGTGAGTCTTTGGGACGGGGCACCGGGGAGCTGTTTTTT | CAISESLGRGTGELFF | TRBV10-3 | few | TRBJ2-2 | .
TGCAGTGCTACCGAAACACGGCGGGCAGTCTACAATGAGCAGTTCTTC | CSATETRRAVYNEQFF | TRBV20-1 | many | TRBJ2-1 | .
TGTGCCAGCAGCTCTCAAAGAGTTGCAAGCACCCAGTACTTC | CASSSQRVASTQYF | TRBV11-2 | many | TRBJ2-5 | .
TGCAGTGCTTGGACAGGGGGCGCCGACCACTATGGCTACACCTTC | CSAWTGGADHYGYTF | TRBV20-1 | few | TRBJ1-2 | TRBD1
TGTGCCAGCAGTGAAGCGGGCAGATGGAATCAGCCCCAGCATTTT | CASSEAGRWNQPQHF | TRBV6-1 | few | TRBJ1-5 | .
TGTGCCAGCAGTTTTCTCCCGGGAGGACCGAGGGAGACCCAGTACTTC | CASSFLPGGPRETQYF | TRBV6-2/TRBV6-3 | . | TRBJ2-5 | TRBD2
TGTGCCAGCTGCAAGCAGGTTCCATGGACACAGTACTTC | CASCKQVPWTQYF | TRBV3-1 | . | TRBJ2-5 | .
TGCAGTGCTTATATGGGCCGCGGGTATGGCTACACCTTC | CSAYMGRGYGYTF | TRBV20-1 | many | TRBJ1-2 | .